The rows below give T cell receptor beta chains drawn from one sample of a study of shared T cell receptors in the human thymus. Data came from immunoSEQ multiplex PCR; TCRdb stores just in-frame clones and leaves some out. Of some 660,000 clones listed, 87% are singletons. These data are also associated with another study on human thymus T cells.

Sequences were obtained from thymocytes. The receptors were gathered from a boy under two years old with a congenital heart defect. The CDR3 runs from the conserved cysteine through the conserved F or W. A D gene is named only where the DNA matches it firmly. The size of a clone is reported for some rows only, either as once, few or many, or as a class for expanded clones.

TRBJ1-3 NA TRBV12-2 NA CASRLGPSTGNTIYF TGTGCAAGTCGCCTTGGGCCTTCAACTGGAAACACCATATATTTT
TRBJ2-3 few TRBV5-1 NA CASSLSGTDTQYF TGCGCCAGCAGCCTGTCCGGCACAGATACGCAGTATTTT
TRBJ2-7 NA TRBV4-1 NA CASSPRTEPSSYEQYF TGCGCCAGCAGCCCTCGGACAGAGCCAAGCTCCTACGAGCAGTACTTC
TRBJ2-3 NA TRBV5-1 NA CASSLAPTAPNTQYF TGCGCCAGCAGCTTGGCCCCGACAGCACCAAATACGCAGTATTTT
TRBJ2-3 NA TRBV15 NA CATSRLELSSTDTQYF TGTGCCACCAGCAGACTGGAGTTATCATCCACAGATACGCAGTATTTT
TRBJ1-5 NA TRBV4-1 NA CASSQPNEGNQPQHF TGCGCCAGCAGCCAACCCAACGAGGGCAATCAGCCCCAGCATTTT
TRBJ1-5 NA TRBV19 NA CASSICPRGGEDNQPQHF TGTGCCAGTAGTATTTGCCCCCGGGGAGGGGAGGACAATCAGCCCCAGCATTTT
TRBJ2-4 NA TRBV4-3 TRBD1 CASSQTIHGQGENIQYF TGCGCCAGCAGCCAAACCATTCACGGACAGGGCGAAAACATTCAGTACTTC
TRBJ1-1 NA TRBV19 TRBD1 CASRVVGQNEMNTEAFF TGTGCCAGTAGGGTTGTGGGACAGAATGAGATGAACACTGAAGCTTTCTTT
TRBJ1-6 NA TRBV4-1 TRBD1 CASSEEGYRGGSPLHF TGCGCCAGCAGCGAAGAAGGCTACAGGGGAGGTTCACCCCTCCACTTT
TRBJ2-7 few TRBV19 NA CASSQGGDSSSYEQYF TGTGCCAGTAGTCAAGGGGGGGACTCGAGCTCCTACGAGCAGTACTTC
TRBJ1-4 NA TRBV15 NA CATSRPGGYHNEKLFF TGTGCCACCAGCAGACCCGGAGGGTACCATAATGAAAAACTGTTTTTT
TRBJ1-6 few TRBV4-3 TRBD1 CASSQAWTGRESPLHF TGCGCCAGCAGCCAGGCATGGACAGGCCGAGAATCACCCCTCCACTTT
TRBJ2-3 NA TRBV7-6 TRBD2 CASSLAWTSGGTKRGTDTQYF TGTGCCAGCAGCTTAGCTTGGACTAGCGGGGGGACAAAACGGGGCACAGATACGCAGTATTTT
TRBJ1-5 NA TRBV4-1 NA CASGKTYGNQPQHF TGCGCCAGCGGCAAGACATATGGTAATCAGCCCCAGCATTTT
TRBJ2-4 NA TRBV28 NA CASSSNQRGRDIQYF TGTGCCAGCAGCTCCAATCAACGGGGGAGAGACATTCAGTACTTC
TRBJ2-7 NA TRBV14 NA CASSPQGSYEQYF TGTGCCAGCAGCCCTCAGGGTTCCTACGAGCAGTACTTC
TRBJ1-1 NA TRBV27 NA CASRPLRAGALTEAFF TGTGCCAGCAGGCCCCTACGGGCGGGGGCGTTGACTGAAGCTTTCTTT
TRBJ1-2 NA TRBV7-2 NA CASSLAKRYYGYTF TGTGCCAGCAGCTTAGCAAAGCGGTACTATGGCTACACCTTC
TRBJ1-5 NA TRBV7-8 NA CASSLVGRVAWTTYSNQPQHF TGTGCCAGCAGCTTAGTAGGCAGGGTTGCTTGGACCACTTATAGCAATCAGCCCCAGCATTTT
TRBJ2-1 NA TRBV7-2 TRBD2 CATQLLADNEQFF TGTGCCACCCAGCTTCTAGCGGACAATGAGCAGTTCTTC
TRBJ2-1 NA TRBV4-3 TRBD2 CASSQAPGTSGGPTYNEQFF TGCGCCAGCAGCCAAGCCCCAGGGACTAGCGGGGGGCCCACCTACAATGAGCAGTTCTTC
TRBJ2-1 NA TRBV6-5 TRBD1 CASSSPGQGRNEQFF TGTGCCAGCAGTTCTCCGGGACAGGGTAGGAATGAGCAGTTCTTC
TRBJ1-1 NA TRBV6-5 TRBD1 CASSSHRGRGAEAFF TGTGCCAGCAGTTCACACAGGGGGCGCGGGGCTGAAGCTTTCTTT
TRBJ2-1 NA TRBV2 NA CASSEALRASGYNEQFF TGTGCCAGCAGTGAAGCGCTTCGGGCTTCGGGATACAATGAGCAGTTCTTC
TRBJ2-3 NA TRBV7-6 TRBD1 CASSLRVRGPADTQYF TGTGCCAGCAGCTTACGGGTCAGGGGGCCGGCAGATACGCAGTATTTT
TRBJ2-1 NA TRBV13 NA CASSLGSGVGNEQFF TGTGCCAGCAGCTTAGGATCAGGGGTTGGCAATGAGCAGTTCTTC
TRBJ2-5 NA TRBV28 TRBD1 CASSSGTGQETQYF TGTGCCAGCAGTTCCGGGACAGGGCAAGAGACCCAGTACTTC